The rows below give T cell receptor beta chains drawn from one sample of a study of blood T cell repertoires in COVID-19. Some clones are missing from TCRdb's copy, which holds only in-frame ones; the method was immunoSEQ multiplex PCR. The table records about 130,000 clones, about four fifths of them present only once. The sample consisted of peripheral blood. These receptors came from a woman aged 70-85 years with COVID-19, enrolled during active disease. CDR3s include the opening cysteine and the closing phenylalanine or tryptophan. The D gene is left open where the match is weak. The size field is filled for only some rows; it gives once, few, many or a size class.

CDR3 protein,CDR3 DNA,V gene,D gene,J gene,clone size
CSVTTGENTIYF,TGCAGCGTCACGACAGGGGAAAACACCATATATTTT,TRBV29-1,TRBD1,TRBJ1-3,-
CASTSIGTGREKLFF,TGTGCCAGTACCTCTATCGGGACAGGGCGTGAAAAACTGTTTTTT,TRBV19,TRBD1,TRBJ1-4,-
CATSPRGRRNQPQHF,TGTGCCACCAGCCCCCGGGGAAGGCGCAATCAGCCCCAGCATTTT,TRBV15,-,TRBJ1-5,-
CASSTPGVGELFF,TGCGCCAGCAGCACCCCGGGGGTCGGGGAGCTGTTTTTT,TRBV5-1,-,TRBJ2-2,once
CASSKGPGGNTIYF,TGTGCCAGTAGTAAAGGCCCAGGCGGAAACACCATATATTTT,TRBV19,-,TRBJ1-3,-
CASSPGSYGYTF,TGTGCCAGCAGTCCCGGGAGCTATGGCTACACCTTC,TRBV6-6,-,TRBJ1-2,-
CASSSEVEQYF,TGTGCCAGCAGCTCTGAGGTCGAGCAGTACTTC,TRBV6-5,-,TRBJ2-7,-
CASSHNLGVMNTEAFF,TGTGCCAGCAGCCACAACCTGGGAGTCATGAACACTGAAGCTTTCTTT,TRBV3-1/TRBV3-2,-,TRBJ1-1,-
CASTGGPDGYTF,TGTGCCAGCACAGGGGGCCCAGATGGCTACACCTTC,TRBV28,TRBD1,TRBJ1-2,-
CSAGAVETQYF,TGCAGCGCTGGCGCGGTAGAGACCCAGTACTTC,TRBV29-1,-,TRBJ2-5,-
CASSPDRGGSPLHF,TGTGCCAGCAGCCCGGACAGGGGAGGGTCACCCCTCCACTTT,TRBV6-6,TRBD1,TRBJ1-6,-
CASSQALQPQHF,TGCGCCAGCAGCCAAGCCCTTCAGCCCCAGCATTTT,TRBV4-3,-,TRBJ1-5,-
CASSLRGAGPTDTQYF,TGTGCCAGCAGCTTACGGGGGGCAGGCCCCACAGATACGCAGTATTTT,TRBV7-6,-,TRBJ2-3,few
CASSTPYEQYF,TGTGCCAGCTCGACACCGTACGAGCAGTACTTC,TRBV2,-,TRBJ2-7,-
CASSEMSSGNTIYF,TGTGCCAGCAGTGAGATGAGCTCTGGAAACACCATATATTTT,TRBV6-1,-,TRBJ1-3,few
CASSPPRDRNYGYTF,TGTGCCAGCTCACCACCGAGGGATCGGAACTATGGCTACACCTTC,TRBV18,-,TRBJ1-2,few
CASSANYRASYGYTF,TGTGCCAGCAGCGCCAATTACAGGGCCTCCTATGGCTACACCTTC,TRBV7-2,-,TRBJ1-2,-
CASSSGGGSGNTIYF,TGTGCCAGCAGTTCGGGCGGGGGCTCTGGAAACACCATATATTTT,TRBV6-2/TRBV6-3,-,TRBJ1-3,-
CASSPRLAGDSYEQYF,TGTGCCAGCAGCCCCCGACTAGCGGGGGACTCCTACGAGCAGTACTTC,TRBV6-2/TRBV6-3,TRBD2,TRBJ2-7,-
CTLGTNYGYTF,TGTACCCTCGGGACTAACTATGGCTACACCTTC,TRBV7-9,-,TRBJ1-2,-
CASSLAGMSYGYTF,TGTGCCAGCAGCTTGGCGGGGATGAGCTATGGCTACACCTTC,TRBV5-4,-,TRBJ1-2,-
CASRVGTGADF,-,TRBV2,-,TRBJ2-3,-
CAWKSLAGEAGELFF,TGTGCCTGGAAAAGCCTAGCGGGGGAGGCCGGGGAGCTGTTTTTT,TRBV30,TRBD2,TRBJ2-2,-
CASSVDSYTEAFF,TGTGCCAGCAGCGTAGACAGCTACACTGAAGCTTTCTTT,TRBV9,-,TRBJ1-1,-
CATSATRGGNTGELFF,TGTGCCACCAGTGCTACGCGGGGGGGGAACACCGGGGAGCTGTTTTTT,TRBV24-1,TRBD2,TRBJ2-2,-
CASSIEGGNTRDTQYF,TGTGCCAGTAGTATAGAGGGAGGGAACACTCGAGATACGCAGTATTTT,TRBV19,TRBD2,TRBJ2-3,-
CASGGVYEQYF,TGTGCCAGTGGGGGGGTTTACGAGCAGTACTTC,TRBV19,TRBD2,TRBJ2-7,-
CASSESGTSRQPQHF,TGCGCCAGCAGTGAGTCAGGGACATCGCGTCAGCCCCAGCATTTT,TRBV10-2,-,TRBJ1-5,-
CASRTQGADYGYTF,TGTGCCAGCAGGACACAGGGGGCGGACTATGGCTACACCTTC,TRBV5-8,TRBD1,TRBJ1-2,-
CAWRASTEAFF,TGTGCCTGGAGGGCAAGCACTGAAGCTTTCTTT,TRBV30,-,TRBJ1-1,-
CASSKTGVENYGYTF,TGTGCCAGTAGTAAGACAGGGGTGGAGAACTATGGCTACACCTTC,TRBV19,TRBD1,TRBJ1-2,-
CASSPVAGGVDEQFF,TGTGCCAGCAGTCCGGTAGCGGGGGGCGTGGATGAGCAGTTCTTC,TRBV7-9,TRBD2,TRBJ2-1,-
CASSLTGQGGEKLFF,TGTGCCAGCAGCCTAACCGGACAGGGAGGCGAAAAACTGTTTTTT,TRBV3-1/TRBV3-2,TRBD1,TRBJ1-4,-
CASHSDSADIYGYTF,TGTGCCAGTCATTCTGACAGCGCCGATATCTATGGCTACACCTTC,TRBV19,-,TRBJ1-2,-
CASSFQSYEQYF,TGTGCCAGCAGCTTCCAGTCCTACGAGCAGTACTTC,TRBV5-6,-,TRBJ2-7,-
CASSIVGGGRNNEQFF,TGTGCCAGTAGTATAGTAGGCGGGGGCAGGAACAATGAGCAGTTCTTC,TRBV19,-,TRBJ2-1,-
CASSSLAGLSTDTQYF,TGTGCCAGCAGCTCACTAGCGGGTTTAAGCACAGATACGCAGTATTTT,TRBV7-2,TRBD2,TRBJ2-3,-
CASSYRGPGDRPSYEQYF,TGTGCCAGCAGCTACCGAGGACCCGGGGACAGGCCATCCTACGAGCAGTACTTC,TRBV11-3,TRBD1,TRBJ2-7,-
CASRSSGNQPQHF,TGTGCCAGCAGGAGCTCCGGCAATCAGCCCCAGCATTTT,TRBV2,-,TRBJ1-5,-
CASSLASRGGQAQFF,TGTGCCAGCAGCTTAGCGTCGCGGGGGGGCCAGGCGCAGTTCTTC,TRBV7-2,TRBD2,TRBJ2-1,-
CASSVGQVTGELFF,TGTGCCAGCAGCGTAGGCCAGGTCACCGGGGAGCTGTTTTTT,TRBV9,-,TRBJ2-2,-